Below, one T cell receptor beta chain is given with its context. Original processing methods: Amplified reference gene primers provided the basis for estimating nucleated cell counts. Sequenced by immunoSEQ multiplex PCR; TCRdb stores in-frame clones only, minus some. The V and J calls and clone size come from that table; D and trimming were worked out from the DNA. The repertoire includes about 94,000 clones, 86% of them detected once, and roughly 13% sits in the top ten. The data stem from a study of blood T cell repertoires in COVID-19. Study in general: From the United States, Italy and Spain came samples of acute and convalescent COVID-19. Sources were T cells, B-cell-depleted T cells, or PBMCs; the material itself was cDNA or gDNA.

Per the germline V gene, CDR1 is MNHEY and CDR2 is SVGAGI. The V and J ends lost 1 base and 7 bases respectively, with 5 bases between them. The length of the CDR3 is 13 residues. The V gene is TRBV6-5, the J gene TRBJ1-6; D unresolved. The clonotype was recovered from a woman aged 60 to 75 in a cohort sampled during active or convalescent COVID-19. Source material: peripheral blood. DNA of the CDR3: TGTGCCAGCAGTTACTTCCAGAATTCACCCCTCCACTTT. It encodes CASSYFQNSPLHF.